The clone carrying this T cell receptor beta chain was seen only once. Being one base from a much bigger clone, this may be a read error. This sample is part of a study of T cells in Graves' hyperthyroidism and ophthalmopathy. Diagnostic assessment was based on clinical symptoms, serum thyroxine and TRAb, thyroid ultrasound and orbital computed tomography. The CDR3 loop spans 15 amino acids. CDR1 is KGHSH and CDR2 is LQKENI in the germline V gene. Researchers took RNA transcripts and amplified the TCR beta CDR3 regions from them. HTBI primers drove first-round RT-PCR of the TCR CDR3. TCRdb ran MiXCR on the multiplex PCR reads and lists one entry per CDR3 protein. The data contain around 430,000 distinct CDR3 sequences, about 15% of them singletons.

The sample consisted of blood. This receptor was taken from a woman aged 30 to 39 with Graves' hyperthyroidism. The V call is TRBV18, the J call TRBJ2-2; tentative D call: TRBD1 (6 bases). The CDR3 DNA reads TGTGCCGGCTCACCGAAGACAGGAAACACCGGGGAGCTGTTTTTT. Encoded protein: CAGSPKTGNTGELFF. Full variable domain (remainder filled in from reference TRBV18 and TRBJ2-2): NAGVMQNPRHLVRRRGQEARLRCSPMKGHSHVYWYRQLPEEGLKFMVYLQKENIIDESGMPKERFSAEFPKEGPSILRIQQVVRGDSAAYFCAGSPKTGNTGELFFGEGSRLTVL.